This T cell receptor beta chain is drawn from a study of shared clonotypes between healthy human individuals. The germline V gene encodes CDR1 SGHNT and CDR2 YENEEA. Trimming took 5 bases from V and 4 from J, leaving 17 bases between them. The CDR3 has 15 amino acids. TCRdb's copy holds only in-frame clones and misses some; the assay was immunoSEQ multiplex PCR. The table has more than 450,000 clones, 79% seen once; the top ten hold roughly 13%. Sequencing used PBMCs. The TCR originated in a woman aged 40 to 50 in good health. Some clones in this sample may be carry-over from other donors' samples. The chain joins TRBV11-3 to TRBJ2-5; D is possibly TRBD1 or TRBD2 (7 bases each). This CDR3 reads CASSPREGAGETQYF. CDR3 nucleotides: TGTGCCAGCAGCCCTAGGGAGGGGGCGGGAGAGACCCAGTACTTC.